This entry lists 28 T cell receptor beta chains sequenced from one sample in a study of blood T cells in healthy people across ages. Primers used in a second PCR of about 7 to 11 cycles were a sample-barcoded 5' primer and a J-beta primer mix. TCRdb fed the 5' RACE reads into MiXCR, producing one record per CDR3 protein. The table includes roughly 1,000,000 distinct CDR3 sequences, approximately 26% detected once. In addition, the sample was reused for a study of T cells of mothers and their children.

The source material was blood. The receptors originated from a girl aged 2 to 9 in good health.

The chain is built from TRBV12-3 or TRBV12-4 and TRBJ2-7; 8 bases agree with TRBD1. With V trimmed by 1 base and J by 4 bases, 9 bases remained unmatched. This CDR3 contains 16 residues. The CDR3 coding sequence is TGTGCCAGCAGTTTAGATTCTCGCCAGGGGGCTTACGAGCAGTACTTC. Translating it yields CASSLDSRQGAYEQYF.

This clonotype has more than one count but fewer than ten. The chain has TRBV12-3 or TRBV12-4 and TRBJ1-3; no clear D gene. With 4 bases removed from V and 0 bases from J, the gap between germline ends came to 7 bases. CDR3 length: 14 amino acids. DNA of the CDR3: TGTGCCAGCAGTTCGGGCCGCTCTGGAAACACCATATATTTT. It specifies CASSSGRSGNTIYF.

This sequence joins TRBV11-2 and TRBJ1-3; unclear D gene. CDR1 is SGHAT, CDR2 FQNNGV, per germline. V was shortened by 5 bases and J by 0 bases, with 11 bases between the two germline ends. The CDR3 spans 15 residues. CDR3 residues: CASSRGLLSGNTIYF. DNA of the CDR3: TGTGCCAGCAGCCGCGGACTGCTCTCTGGAAACACCATATATTTT.

The chain combines TRBV28 with TRBJ1-6, with a possible D match to TRBD1 (5 bases). The germline V gene has CDR1 MDHEN and CDR2 SYDVKM. This CDR3 contains 15 residues. Trimming removed 2 bases from V and 9 bases from J, with 14 bases in between. CDR3 residues: CASSLLYVGGSPLHF. The DNA of the CDR3 is TGTGCCAGCAGTTTACTTTATGTGGGGGGTTCACCCCTCCACTTT.

This rearrangement joins TRBV20-1 to TRBJ1-1, with D possibly matching TRBD1 (5 bases). V lost 6 bases, J lost 3 bases, and 20 bases lay in between. CDR1 and CDR2 from the germline V gene are DFQATT and SNEGSKA (reference sequence). CDR3 size: 15 residues. CDR3 nucleotides: TGCAGTGCCCATACCGGGACCGGGGGGGACACTGAAGCTTTCTTT. Its protein product is CSAHTGTGGDTEAFF.

The chain combines TRBV4-1 with TRBJ2-7, with 8 bases matching TRBD2. The CDR3 is 15 amino acids. The V segment lost 0 bases and the J segment 3 bases; nucleotides outside the gene matches: 4. The germline V gene has CDR1 MGHRA and CDR2 YSYEKL. The CDR3 sequence is CASSQDIAGGYEQYF. The CDR3 coding sequence is TGCGCCAGCAGCCAAGATATCGCGGGAGGCTACGAGCAGTACTTC.

This clonotype was observed a few times. The chain uses TRBV5-5 and TRBJ2-1, with D unresolved. CDR3 length equals 14 residues. V lost 4 bases and J lost 6, with 14 bases in between. Germline assignment: CDR1 SGHKS and CDR2 YYEKEE (reference sequence). CDR3 in amino acids: CASSDTWLGNEQFF. In nucleotides, the CDR3 is TGTGCCAGCAGCGACACCTGGTTAGGCAATGAGCAGTTCTTC.

This chain joins TRBV20-1 and TRBJ2-3; TRBD2 agrees at 9 bases. The CDR3 spans 17 residues. V lost 0 bases to trimming and J lost 1 base; unmatched junction nucleotides: 8. The germline V gene encodes CDR1 DFQATT and CDR2 SNEGSKA (reference sequence). The CDR3 DNA reads as TGCAGTGCTAGAGACCCTAGCGGGGATCTTGGCACAGATACGCAGTATTTT. Its protein is CSARDPSGDLGTDTQYF.

The chain links TRBV11-3 to TRBJ2-2; TRBD1 agrees at 7 bases. The CDR3 totals 16 residues. Germline CDR1 reads SGHNT; CDR2 reads YENEEA. With V trimmed by 5 bases and J by 6 bases, 12 bases remained unmatched. The CDR3: CASSPRQGKLAGELFF. CDR3 in DNA: TGTGCCAGCAGCCCCAGACAGGGTAAATTGGCCGGGGAGCTGTTTTTT. The full variable domain, rest sourced from reference TRBV11-3 and TRBJ2-2, is EAGVVQSPRYKIIEKKQPVAFWCNPISGHNTLYWYLQNLGQGPELLIRYENEEAVDDSQLPKDRFSAERLKGVDSTLKIQPAELGDSAVYLCASSPRQGKLAGELFFGEGSRLTVL.

The chain recombines TRBV27 with TRBJ1-1; no firm D call. Germline loops: CDR1 MNHEY, CDR2 SMNVEV (reference sequence). V was pared by 5 bases and J by 6 bases, with 19 bases between. CDR3 length equals 15 residues. The CDR3: CASSPRHLDSPEAFF. Written as DNA, the CDR3 is TGTGCCAGCAGTCCTAGACACTTAGACTCCCCTGAAGCTTTCTTT.

The table lists this clonotype with a few counts. The chain joins TRBV12-3 or TRBV12-4 to TRBJ2-1; D call uncertain. Trimming removed 2 bases at V and 8 bases at J, with 13 bases between. The CDR3 covers 14 residues. CDR3 coding DNA: TGTGCCAGCAGTTTAACGCCCTTTGGCCATGAGCAGTTCTTC. Its translation: CASSLTPFGHEQFF.

This clonotype is a singleton in its sample. This chain's CDR3 is CASSFASGGYEQYF. CDR3 sequence (DNA): TGTGCCAGCAGTTTTGCCAGCGGGGGTTACGAGCAGTACTTC. J is TRBJ2-5 and V is TRBV12-3 or TRBV12-4, with 8 bases identical to TRBD2. The end of the DNA is better explained by TRBJ2-7, so the J call may be wrong. The CDR3 covers 14 residues.

The sample holds a few counts of this clonotype. The gene calls are TRBV11-2 and TRBJ2-7, with 7 bases aligning to TRBD2. J was trimmed by 6 bases and V by 1 base; bases with no gene match: 6. Germline V gene lookup returns CDR1 SGHAT and CDR2 FQNNGV. CDR3 length: 14 residues. The CDR3 reads CASSLGDYFPEQYF. The CDR3 DNA follows: TGTGCCAGCAGCTTAGGGGACTATTTCCCCGAGCAGTACTTC.

This clonotype was picked up a small number of times. J is TRBJ1-5 and V is TRBV12-5; D gene unclear. Germline CDR1 reads LGHNT; CDR2 reads FRNRAP. This CDR3 has 19 amino acids. The germline V and J ends were trimmed by 7 bases and 0 bases, with 25 bases remaining between them. CDR3 bases: TGTGCTAGTGCCAAGTGGATCGGCGGCAGGATCGATAGCAATCAGCCCCAGCATTTT. It codes for CASAKWIGGRIDSNQPQHF.

This clonotype has ten or more counts. This chain joins TRBV7-9 and TRBJ2-3; TRBD2 aligns across 13 bases. The CDR3 loop spans 16 amino acids. J lost 2 bases, V lost 4 bases, and 3 bases had no gene match. The germline gives CDR1 SEHNR, CDR2 FQNEAQ (reference sequence). CDR3 sequence: CASSSTSGGDTDTQYF. The CDR3 bases are TGTGCCAGCAGCTCAACTAGCGGGGGGGACACAGATACGCAGTATTTT.

The V call is TRBV29-1, the J call TRBJ2-1; 10 positions match TRBD2. This CDR3 comprises 15 residues. V dropped 1 base and J dropped 7; count of bases not matched to a gene: 7. The germline gives CDR1 SQVTM, CDR2 ANQGSEA. The CDR3 loop is CSVEGPSGRVNEQFF. The CDR3 region has the DNA TGCAGCGTTGAAGGTCCTAGCGGGAGAGTAAATGAGCAGTTCTTC.

This chain uses TRBV7-9 with TRBJ1-1; the D is unclear. V dropped 5 bases and J dropped 1 base, with 14 bases sitting between them. This CDR3 spans 15 amino acids. CDR1 SEHNR and CDR2 FQNEAQ come from the germline V gene (reference sequence). CDR3 loop: CASSPPGRTNTEAFF. CDR3 in DNA: TGTGCCAGCAGCCCCCCCGGCCGGACGAACACTGAAGCTTTCTTT.

About this clonotype: One end of the junction is discordant with germline, which a read error may explain. The chain combines TRBV20-1 with TRBJ1-2; D is possibly TRBD1 (5 bases). This CDR3 has 9 amino acids. CDR1 is DFQATT, CDR2 SNEGSKA, per germline (reference sequence). The CDR3 coding sequence is TGCAGTGCGGACGACAGAAGCGCCTTC. Translation gives CSADDRSAF.

The CDR3 here is CASRPRVKGGLAGVSYNEQFF. The CDR3 DNA reads TGTGCCAGCAGACCTCGGGTAAAGGGGGGACTAGCGGGAGTCTCCTACAATGAGCAGTTCTTC. The chain employs TRBV11-2 and TRBJ2-1; 14 bases align to TRBD2. J was trimmed by 0 bases and V by 6 bases; bases with no gene match: 16. This CDR3 spans 21 amino acids. The germline V gene has CDR1 SGHAT and CDR2 FQNNGV.

V usage is TRBV11-2 and J usage is TRBJ2-1, with D perhaps assigned TRBD1 or TRBD2 (7 bases each). Per germline, CDR1 SGHAT and CDR2 FQNNGV. V lost 2 bases, J lost 12 bases, and 11 bases lay in between. The CDR3 is 12 amino acids. Here the CDR3 reads CASSLQGGWQFF. The CDR3 DNA reads as TGTGCCAGCAGCTTACAGGGGGGGTGGCAGTTCTTC.

This clonotype was recorded a few times. This chain links TRBV20-1 with TRBJ2-7, with D perhaps matching TRBD1 (6 bases). This CDR3 comprises 10 residues. V shed 8 bases and J shed 4 bases, with 9 bases lying between them. In germline, CDR1 is DFQATT, CDR2 SNEGSKA (reference sequence). The CDR3 protein is CSTGQYEQYF. The CDR3 bases are TGCAGTACCGGACAGTACGAGCAGTACTTC.

This clonotype showed up just a few times. The genes are TRBV12-2 and TRBJ2-2; TRBD2, the table's D call, lacks a check against the DNA. TRBV12-2 is described as a pseudogene. The CDR3 has 16 amino acids. CDR3 bases: TGTGCAAGTCGCTTATTACGGGAGCGGTACACCGGGGAGCTGTTTTTT. It translates to CASRLLRERYTGELFF.

The gene calls are TRBV7-9 and TRBJ1-2; D call uncertain. Germline lookup yields CDR1 SEHNR and CDR2 FQNEAQ (reference sequence). CDR3 length: 15 amino acids. The V end was cut by 5 bases, the J end by 2 bases, with 15 bases between. CDR3 amino acids: CASSPTFTSNYGYTF. The DNA of the CDR3 is TGTGCCAGCAGCCCCACGTTCACGTCAAACTATGGCTACACCTTC.

The V call is TRBV7-9, the J call TRBJ2-1, with TRBD2 matching over 9 bases. V lost 0 bases, J lost 8 bases, and 8 bases stayed unmatched. Looked up from germline, CDR1 is SEHNR and CDR2 is FQNEAQ (reference sequence). The CDR3 extends over 16 amino acids. For the CDR3, the DNA is TGTGCCAGCAGCTTAGCTGCGGGAGGGCCCAGGGATGAGCAGTTCTTC. The encoded protein is CASSLAAGGPRDEQFF.

The chain joins TRBV5-5 to TRBJ1-4; D not resolved. Looked up from germline, CDR1 is SGHKS and CDR2 is YYEKEE (reference sequence). CDR3 length: 14 amino acids. Trimming cost V 4 bases and J 8 bases, with 15 bases left between them. The CDR3 sequence is CASSNPGEKEKLFF. CDR3 sequence (DNA): TGTGCCAGCAGCAACCCAGGCGAGAAAGAAAAACTGTTTTTT.

The chain has TRBV28 and TRBJ2-1; unclear D gene. Trimming took off 4 bases at V and 10 bases at J, with 8 bases between the two ends. The CDR3 totals 11 residues. CDR1 and CDR2 (germline): MDHEN, SYDVKM. The CDR3 is CASSSIAEQFF. CDR3 sequence (DNA): TGTGCCAGCAGTTCAATAGCAGAGCAGTTCTTC.

The chain recombines TRBV28 with TRBJ2-1; possibly TRBD2 for D (6 bases). With the DNA end fitting TRBJ2-5 better, the J assignment may be wrong. Germline values: CDR1 MDHEN, CDR2 SYDVKM. The CDR3 extends over 15 amino acids. The CDR3 DNA reads TGTGCCAGCAGTCCGTACCGTCGGGGGCAAGAGACCCAGTACTTC. Its protein is CASSPYRRGQETQYF.

The chain links TRBV27 to TRBJ1-2, with D possibly TRBD1 on 6 matching bases. CDR1 and CDR2 from the germline V gene are MNHEY and SMNVEV (reference sequence). The CDR3 spans 14 residues. The ends were cut back, 9 bases at V and 4 bases at J, with 18 bases in the middle. The CDR3 loop reads CASAALQGGYGYTF. CDR3 sequence (DNA): TGTGCCAGTGCCGCCTTACAGGGTGGCTATGGCTACACCTTC.